The following is a T cell receptor beta chain sequence with its context. Its antigen is still unknown. V was pared by 8 bases and J by 3 bases, with 11 bases between. Germline V gene lookup returns CDR1 MNHEY and CDR2 SMNVEV (reference sequence). CDR3 size: 12 residues. This sample was included in a study of early T cells in non-severe SARS-CoV-2 infection. Overall study: Chains were not paired, and sequencing was done on bulk RNA from unsorted whole blood. Findings and caveats of the study: Database matching using VDJdb favored anti-spike CD8 responses, with private and CD4 specificities left missing.

The library protocol tagged individual cDNA molecules with unique molecular identifiers. TCRdb re-called the 5' RACE reads with MiXCR, one entry per CDR3 protein. The sample holds fewer than 100,000 distinct CDR3 sequences, about 12% seen once. Input material: whole blood. V gene TRBV27 combines with J gene TRBJ2-7, with a possible D match to TRBD2 (5 bases). The clonotype originates from an adult who was a healthcare worker with PCR-confirmed SARS-CoV-2 infection or an uninfected control (not recorded which). CDR3 bases: TGTGCCAGCGCGTCCGGGGTCTACGAGCAGTACTTC. This sequence encodes CASASGVYEQYF.